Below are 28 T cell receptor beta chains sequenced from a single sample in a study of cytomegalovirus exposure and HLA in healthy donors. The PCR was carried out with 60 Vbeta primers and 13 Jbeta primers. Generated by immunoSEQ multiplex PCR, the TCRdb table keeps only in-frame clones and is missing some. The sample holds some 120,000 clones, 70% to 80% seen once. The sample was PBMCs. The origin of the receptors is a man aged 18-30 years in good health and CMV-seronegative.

CDR3 sequence reads: CASSVVSSGSFTGELFF. As DNA, the CDR3 is TGTGCCAGCAGCGTAGTTTCTAGCGGGAGTTTTACCGGGGAGCTGTTTTTT. The J gene is TRBJ2-2, the V gene TRBV9; 10 bases align to TRBD2. The germline V gene encodes CDR1 SGDLS and CDR2 YYNGEE. The CDR3 is 17 residues long. J lost 5 bases, V lost 0 bases, and 7 bases had no gene match. The complete variable domain, with remaining parts taken from reference TRBV9 and TRBJ2-2, reads DSGVTQTPKHLITATGQRVTLRCSPRSGDLSVYWYQQSLDQGLQFLIQYYNGEERAKGNILERFSAQQFPDLHSELNLSSLELGDSALYFCASSVVSSGSFTGELFFGEGSRLTVL.

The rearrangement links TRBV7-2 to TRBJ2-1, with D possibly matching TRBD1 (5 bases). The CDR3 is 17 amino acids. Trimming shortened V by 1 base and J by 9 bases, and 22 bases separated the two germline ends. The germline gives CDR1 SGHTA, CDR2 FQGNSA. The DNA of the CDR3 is TGTGCCAGCAGCTTAGTTGGAGTAGCAGGGTTCTTGCCTGAGCAGTTCTTC. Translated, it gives CASSLVGVAGFLPEQFF.

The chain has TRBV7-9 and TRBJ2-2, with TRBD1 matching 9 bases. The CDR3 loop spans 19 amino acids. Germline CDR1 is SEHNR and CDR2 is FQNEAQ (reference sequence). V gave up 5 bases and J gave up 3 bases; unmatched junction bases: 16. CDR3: CASSPIFVTGGPDTGELFF. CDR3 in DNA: TGTGCCAGCAGCCCAATTTTCGTGACAGGGGGTCCCGACACCGGGGAGCTGTTTTTT.

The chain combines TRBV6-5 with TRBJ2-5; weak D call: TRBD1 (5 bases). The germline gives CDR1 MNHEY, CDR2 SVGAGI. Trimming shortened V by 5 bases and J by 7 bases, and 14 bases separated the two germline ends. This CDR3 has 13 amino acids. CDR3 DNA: TGTGCCAGCAGTGCGGACACCCTTGGGACCCAGTACTTC. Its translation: CASSADTLGTQYF.

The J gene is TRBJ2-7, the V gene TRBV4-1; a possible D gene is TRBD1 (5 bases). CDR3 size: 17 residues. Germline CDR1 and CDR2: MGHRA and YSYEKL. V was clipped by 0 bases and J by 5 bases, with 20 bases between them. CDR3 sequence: CASSQEYLGRDWNEQYF. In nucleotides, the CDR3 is TGCGCCAGCAGCCAAGAATATCTGGGGCGTGATTGGAACGAGCAGTACTTC.

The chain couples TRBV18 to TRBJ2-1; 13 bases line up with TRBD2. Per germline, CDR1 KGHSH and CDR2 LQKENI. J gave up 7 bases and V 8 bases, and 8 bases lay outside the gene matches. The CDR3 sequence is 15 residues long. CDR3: CASAYGTSGENEQFF. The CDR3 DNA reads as TGTGCCAGCGCTTACGGGACTAGCGGGGAAAATGAGCAGTTCTTC.

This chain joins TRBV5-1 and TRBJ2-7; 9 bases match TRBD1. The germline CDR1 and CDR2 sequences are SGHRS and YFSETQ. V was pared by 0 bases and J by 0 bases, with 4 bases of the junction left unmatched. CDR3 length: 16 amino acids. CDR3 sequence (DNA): TGCGCCAGCAGCTTGGCTCCGACAGGGGGCTCCTACGAGCAGTACTTC. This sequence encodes CASSLAPTGGSYEQYF.

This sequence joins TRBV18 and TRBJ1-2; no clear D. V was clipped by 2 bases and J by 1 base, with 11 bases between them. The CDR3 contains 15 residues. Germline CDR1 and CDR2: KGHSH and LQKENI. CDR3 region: CASSPGGRLNYGYTF. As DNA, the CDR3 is TGTGCCAGCTCACCAGGCGGGAGGCTTAACTATGGCTACACCTTC.

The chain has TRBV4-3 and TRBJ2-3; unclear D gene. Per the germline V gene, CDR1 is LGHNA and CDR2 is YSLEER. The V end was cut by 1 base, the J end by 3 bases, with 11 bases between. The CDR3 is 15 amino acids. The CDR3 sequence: CASSQVQSKTDTQYF. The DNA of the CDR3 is TGCGCCAGCAGCCAAGTACAGAGTAAGACAGATACGCAGTATTTT.

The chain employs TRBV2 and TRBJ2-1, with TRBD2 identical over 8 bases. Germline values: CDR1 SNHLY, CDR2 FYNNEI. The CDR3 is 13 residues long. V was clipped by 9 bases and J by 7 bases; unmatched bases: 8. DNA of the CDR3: TGTGCCAGTTTTAGCGGGACCCGAAATGAGCAGTTCTTC. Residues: CASFSGTRNEQFF.

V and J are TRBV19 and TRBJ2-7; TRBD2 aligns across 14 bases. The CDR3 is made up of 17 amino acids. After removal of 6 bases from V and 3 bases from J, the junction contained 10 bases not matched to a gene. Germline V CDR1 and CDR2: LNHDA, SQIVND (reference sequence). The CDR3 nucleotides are TGTGCCAGTAGCCGAGGGGGACTAGCGGGAGACTTCTACGAGCAGTACTTC. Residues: CASSRGGLAGDFYEQYF.

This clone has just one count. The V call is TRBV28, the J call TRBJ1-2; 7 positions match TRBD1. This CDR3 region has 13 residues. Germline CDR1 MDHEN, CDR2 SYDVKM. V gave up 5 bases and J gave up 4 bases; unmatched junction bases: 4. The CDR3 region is CASSRRDSYGYTF. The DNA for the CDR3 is TGTGCCAGCAGTCGCAGGGACAGCTATGGCTACACCTTC.

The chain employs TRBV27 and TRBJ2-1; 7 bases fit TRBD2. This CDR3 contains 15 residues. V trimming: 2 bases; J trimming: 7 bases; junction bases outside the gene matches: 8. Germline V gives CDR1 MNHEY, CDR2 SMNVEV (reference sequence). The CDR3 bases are TGTGCCAGCAGTTTAAGAGGGAGGGCCTGGAATGAGCAGTTCTTC. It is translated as CASSLRGRAWNEQFF.

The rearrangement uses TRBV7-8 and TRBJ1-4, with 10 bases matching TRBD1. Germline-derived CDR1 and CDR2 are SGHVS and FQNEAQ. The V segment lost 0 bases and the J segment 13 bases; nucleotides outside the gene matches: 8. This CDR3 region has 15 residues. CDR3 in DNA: TGTGCCAGCAGCTTAGCGGGGGGACAGGGGACTGGACTGTTTTTT. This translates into CASSLAGGQGTGLFF.

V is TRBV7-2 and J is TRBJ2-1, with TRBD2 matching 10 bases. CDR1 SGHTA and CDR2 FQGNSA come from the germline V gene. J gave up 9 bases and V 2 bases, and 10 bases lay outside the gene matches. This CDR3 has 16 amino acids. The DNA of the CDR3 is TGTGCCAGCAGCTTAATAAGGCTAGCGGGAGTGGCTGAGCAGTTCTTC. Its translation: CASSLIRLAGVAEQFF.

The CDR3 region has the DNA TGTGCCAGCAGCCTGGGGCCAGATACGCAGTATTTT. Translation gives CASSLGPDTQYF. The chain combines TRBV7-3 with TRBJ2-3, with D maybe TRBD1 (5 bases). Trimming shortened V by 5 bases and J by 4 bases, and 7 bases separated the two germline ends. The CDR3 contains 12 residues. CDR1 is SGHTA, CDR2 FQGTGA, per germline.

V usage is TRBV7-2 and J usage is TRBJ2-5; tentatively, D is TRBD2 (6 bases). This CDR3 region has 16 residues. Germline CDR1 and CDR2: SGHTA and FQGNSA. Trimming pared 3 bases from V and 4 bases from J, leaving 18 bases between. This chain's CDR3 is CASSFNGGEGGETQYF. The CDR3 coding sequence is TGTGCCAGCAGCTTTAACGGGGGAGAGGGCGGAGAGACCCAGTACTTC.

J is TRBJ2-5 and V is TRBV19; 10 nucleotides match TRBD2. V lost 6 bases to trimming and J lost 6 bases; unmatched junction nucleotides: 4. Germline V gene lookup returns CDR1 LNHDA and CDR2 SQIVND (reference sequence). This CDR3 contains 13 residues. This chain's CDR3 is CASRLAGMKTQYF. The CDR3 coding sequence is TGTGCCAGTAGACTAGCGGGAATGAAGACCCAGTACTTC.

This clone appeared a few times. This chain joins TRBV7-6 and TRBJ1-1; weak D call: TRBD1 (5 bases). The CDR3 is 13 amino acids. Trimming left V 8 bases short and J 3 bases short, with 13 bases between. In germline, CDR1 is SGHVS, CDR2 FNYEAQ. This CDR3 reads CASGGTAHTEAFF. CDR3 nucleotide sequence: TGTGCCAGCGGAGGGACGGCCCACACTGAAGCTTTCTTT.

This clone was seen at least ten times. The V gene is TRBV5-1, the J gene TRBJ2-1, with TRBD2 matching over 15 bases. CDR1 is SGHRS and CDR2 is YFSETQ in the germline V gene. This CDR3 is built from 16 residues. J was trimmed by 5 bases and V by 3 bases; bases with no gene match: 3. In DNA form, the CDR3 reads TGCGCCAGCAGCTCCGGACTAGCGGGAGGGGACAATGAGCAGTTCTTC. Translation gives CASSSGLAGGDNEQFF. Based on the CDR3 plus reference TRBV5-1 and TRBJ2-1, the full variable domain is KAGVTQTPRYLIKTRGQQVTLSCSPISGHRSVSWYQQTPGQGLQFLFEYFSETQRNKGNFPGRFSGRQFSNSRSEMNVSTLELGDSALYLCASSSGLAGGDNEQFFGPGTRLTVL.

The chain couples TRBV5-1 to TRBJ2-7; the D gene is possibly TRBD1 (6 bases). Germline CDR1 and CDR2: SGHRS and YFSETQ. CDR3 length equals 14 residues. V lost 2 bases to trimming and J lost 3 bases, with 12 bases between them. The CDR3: CASSLYRDNYEQYF. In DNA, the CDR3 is TGCGCCAGCAGCTTATACCGGGACAACTACGAGCAGTACTTC.

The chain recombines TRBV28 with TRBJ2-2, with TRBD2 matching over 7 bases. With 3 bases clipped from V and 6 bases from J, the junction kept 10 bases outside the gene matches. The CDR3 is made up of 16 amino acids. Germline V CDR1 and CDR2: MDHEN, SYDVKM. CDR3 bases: TGTGCCAGCAGTTTGGGTTCGGCGGGGAGGGCCGGGGAGCTGTTTTTT. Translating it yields CASSLGSAGRAGELFF. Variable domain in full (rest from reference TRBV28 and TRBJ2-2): DVKVTQSSRYLVKRTGEKVFLECVQDMDHENMFWYRQDPGLGLRLIYFSYDVKMKEKGDIPEGYSVSREKKERFSLILESASTNQTSMYLCASSLGSAGRAGELFFGEGSRLTVL.

The CDR3 region has the DNA TGTGCCAGCAGCCCGGGGACAGGGTTTGGTAATGAAAAACTGTTTTTT. Amino acids: CASSPGTGFGNEKLFF. The chain joins TRBV7-8 to TRBJ1-4, with 9 bases aligning to TRBD1. The germline V gene encodes CDR1 SGHVS and CDR2 FQNEAQ. The CDR3 length is 16 residues. J gave up 4 bases and V 5 bases, and 8 bases lay outside the gene matches.

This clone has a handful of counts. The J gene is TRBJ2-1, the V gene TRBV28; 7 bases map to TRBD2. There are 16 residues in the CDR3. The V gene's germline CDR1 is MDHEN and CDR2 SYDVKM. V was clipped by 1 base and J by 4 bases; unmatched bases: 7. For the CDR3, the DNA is TGTGCCAGCAGTTTATATTTCGGACTAGTGTACAATGAGCAGTTCTTC. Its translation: CASSLYFGLVYNEQFF.

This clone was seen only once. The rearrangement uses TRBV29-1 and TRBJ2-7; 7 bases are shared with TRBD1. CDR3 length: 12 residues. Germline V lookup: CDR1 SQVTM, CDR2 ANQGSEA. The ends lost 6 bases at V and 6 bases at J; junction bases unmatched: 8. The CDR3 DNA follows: TGCAGCGTAACAGACAGGGCTCCCGAGCAGTACTTC. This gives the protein CSVTDRAPEQYF.

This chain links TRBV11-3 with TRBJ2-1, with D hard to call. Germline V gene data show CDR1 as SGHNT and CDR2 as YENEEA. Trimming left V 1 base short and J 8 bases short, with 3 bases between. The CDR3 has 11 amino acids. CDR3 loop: CASSLADEQFF. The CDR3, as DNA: TGTGCCAGCAGCTTAGCGGATGAGCAGTTCTTC.

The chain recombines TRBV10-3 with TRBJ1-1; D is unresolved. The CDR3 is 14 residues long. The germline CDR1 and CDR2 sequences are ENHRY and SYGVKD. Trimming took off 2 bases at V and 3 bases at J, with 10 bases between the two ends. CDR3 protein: CAISEGQIYTEAFF. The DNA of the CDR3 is TGTGCCATCAGTGAGGGTCAGATTTACACTGAAGCTTTCTTT.

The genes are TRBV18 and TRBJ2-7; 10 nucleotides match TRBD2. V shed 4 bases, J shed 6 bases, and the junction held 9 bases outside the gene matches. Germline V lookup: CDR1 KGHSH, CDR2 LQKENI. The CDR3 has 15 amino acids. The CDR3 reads CASSLKAGGAGEQYF. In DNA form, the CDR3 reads TGTGCCAGCTCACTAAAAGCGGGAGGGGCCGGCGAGCAGTACTTC.